These 29 T cell receptor beta chains originate from one sample sequenced in a study of T cell repertoires in aging, cancer and after chemotherapy (dated by TCRdb to about 2019). The sequencer was an Illumina MiSeq. Rearranged TRB sequences spanning V, D and J segments were amplified in a multiplex touch-down PCR with a mixed TRB-A/B primer pool. In-frame beta chains were kept once TCRdb had trimmed the public reads at Q25 with fastp and called clones with MiXCR. Each CDR3 protein gets just one entry, which takes the most common genes and DNA from the rows behind it. A total of 1,500 to 2,000 distinct CDR3 sequences appear in this sample, 20% to 25% of them only once. Together, the top ten hold about a fifth of the sample. Genomic DNA extracted from peripheral blood, rather than sorted cells or RNA, was used as the source for amplification of TCR beta rearrangements. The sample was blood. The receptor set was obtained from a human donor with a solid tumor.

This rearrangement joins TRBV7-2 to TRBJ2-1; D ambiguous. Trimming removed 1 base at V and 8 bases at J, with 12 bases between. In germline, CDR1 is SGHTA, CDR2 FQGNSA. This CDR3 spans 14 amino acids. The CDR3 protein is CASSLGSFYDEQFF. The CDR3 nucleotides read TGTGCCAGCAGCTTAGGTAGCTTTTACGATGAGCAGTTCTTC. The variable domain in full, with the rest retrieved from reference TRBV7-2 and TRBJ2-1, is GAGVSQSPSNKVTEKGKDVELRCDPISGHTALYWYRQSLGQGLEFLIYFQGNSAPDKSGLPSDRFSAERTGGSVSTLTIQRTQQEDSAVYLCASSLGSFYDEQFFGPGTRLTVL.

This clonotype counts as medium-sized. The J gene is TRBJ1-2, the V gene TRBV19; D not resolved. In germline, CDR1 is LNHDA, CDR2 SQIVND (reference sequence). This CDR3 region has 12 residues. Trimming took off 3 bases at V and 7 bases at J, with 9 bases between the two ends. The CDR3: CASSINRFGYTF. The CDR3 region has the DNA TGTGCCAGTAGTATTAACAGATTTGGCTACACCTTC.

This clonotype is deemed medium-sized. The chain couples TRBV12-3 or TRBV12-4 to TRBJ1-2, with D hard to call. V was pared by 2 bases and J by 3 bases, with 10 bases between. The CDR3 totals 14 residues. In nucleotides, the CDR3 is TGTGCCAGCAGTTTATTTGGCAGCCACTATGGCTACACCTTC. Protein sequence: CASSLFGSHYGYTF.

By proportion, this clonotype is medium-sized. The V gene is TRBV11-1, the J gene TRBJ2-1; the match to TRBD2 covers 10 bases. The CDR3 contains 15 residues. Unmatched junction bases numbered 4, after V lost 1 base and J lost 7 bases. In germline, CDR1 is SGHAT, CDR2 FQDESV (reference sequence). For the CDR3, the DNA is TGTGCCAGCAGCTTAGTTCTAGCGGGGGATAATGAGCAGTTCTTC. Protein product: CASSLVLAGDNEQFF.

Judged by abundance, this clonotype is large. J is TRBJ2-5 and V is TRBV19; 8 bases agree with TRBD2. After removal of 4 bases from V and 5 bases from J, the junction contained 12 bases not matched to a gene. CDR3 length: 16 amino acids. From germline, CDR1 is LNHDA and CDR2 SQIVND (reference sequence). This CDR3 reads CASSTRTSPMTETQYF. The CDR3 DNA is TGTGCCAGTAGTACCAGGACTAGCCCTATGACGGAGACCCAGTACTTC. The full variable domain, its missing parts supplied by reference TRBV19 and TRBJ2-5, is DGGITQSPKYLFRKEGQNVTLSCEQNLNHDAMYWYRQDPGQGLRLIYYSQIVNDFQKGDIAEGYSVSREKKESFPLTVTSAQKNPTAFYLCASSTRTSPMTETQYFGPGTRLLVL.

By sample fraction, this clonotype is medium-sized (0.01 to 0.1%). The V call is TRBV12-3 or TRBV12-4, the J call TRBJ2-1; no firm D call. The CDR3 spans 16 residues. V lost 1 base, J lost 1 base, and 11 bases lay in between. The CDR3 nucleotides read TGTGCCAGCAGTTTAGGAGTTCCCCAATCCTACAATGAGCAGTTCTTC. Its translation: CASSLGVPQSYNEQFF.

This clonotype ranks as medium-sized (0.01 to 0.1%). This sequence joins TRBV20-1 and TRBJ2-3; 9 bases align to TRBD2. J was trimmed by 4 bases and V by 6 bases; bases with no gene match: 11. CDR1 is DFQATT and CDR2 is SNEGSKA in the germline V gene (reference sequence). This CDR3 is built from 15 residues. This chain's CDR3 is CSAPSAGLASDTQYF. The CDR3 DNA reads as TGCAGTGCCCCCAGCGCGGGACTAGCCTCAGATACGCAGTATTTT.

Within the sample, this clonotype is large. The chain has TRBV5-6 and TRBJ2-1; D is undetermined. The germline gives CDR1 SGHDT, CDR2 YYEEEE. Trimming shortened V by 6 bases and J by 4 bases, and 17 bases separated the two germline ends. CDR3 size: 15 residues. CDR3 coding DNA: TGTGCCAGCACCTTTGGTGTGTCTACATACAATGAGCAGTTCTTC. Its translation is CASTFGVSTYNEQFF. Full variable domain (rest looked up from reference TRBV5-6 and TRBJ2-1): DAGVTQSPTHLIKTRGQQVTLRCSPKSGHDTVSWYQQALGQGPQFIFQYYEEEERQRGNFPDRFSGHQFPNYSSELNVNALLLGDSALYLCASTFGVSTYNEQFFGPGTRLTVL.

The chain has TRBV11-2 and TRBJ2-3; D is undetermined. V lost 1 base to trimming and J lost 4 bases, with 12 bases between them. CDR1 is SGHAT and CDR2 is FQNNGV in the germline V gene. The CDR3 loop spans 15 amino acids. CDR3 DNA: TGTGCCAGCAGCTTAGGGGTAGGATTCCCAGATACGCAGTATTTT. It codes for CASSLGVGFPDTQYF.

Comment on this clonotype: A read error is likely, as this CDR3 ends without the conserved phenylalanine or tryptophan. The chain couples TRBV12-3 or TRBV12-4 to TRBJ2-1; D possibly corresponds to TRBD2 (6 bases). The V end lost 11 bases, the J end lost 7 bases, and 15 bases lay between the germline ends. The CDR3 contains 12 residues. The CDR3 nucleotides read TGTGCCGGGGGGTTAACTGATAATGAGCAGTTCCTC. Translating gives CAGGLTDNEQFL.

The rearrangement joins TRBV5-6 to TRBJ2-3; 8 bases are shared with TRBD2. Germline V gives CDR1 SGHDT, CDR2 YYEEEE. This CDR3 has 15 residues. The trim removed 4 bases at V and 2 bases at J, leaving 6 bases unmatched. The DNA for the CDR3 is TGTGCCAGCAGCCCGCGGACTAGCCCCACAGATACGCAGTATTTT. Protein: CASSPRTSPTDTQYF.

Relative to its sample, this clonotype is medium-sized. The chain links TRBV7-6 to TRBJ1-3; 7 bases map to TRBD1. This CDR3 has 16 residues. The germline V gene has CDR1 SGHVS and CDR2 FNYEAQ. With 0 bases clipped from V and 2 bases from J, the junction kept 4 bases outside the gene matches. Written as DNA, the CDR3 is TGTGCCAGCAGCTTAGCGCGACAGGGAGCTGGAAACACCATATATTTT. Encoded protein: CASSLARQGAGNTIYF.

Judged by abundance, this clonotype is medium-sized. CDR3 sequence reads: CASSQERATGELFF. DNA for the CDR3: TGCGCCAGCAGCCAAGAGAGAGCAACCGGGGAGCTGTTTTTT. The chain has TRBV4-3 and TRBJ2-2; unclear D gene. The CDR3 is made up of 14 amino acids. Trimming took off 0 bases at V and 5 bases at J, with 7 bases between the two ends. The germline CDR1 and CDR2 sequences are LGHNA and YSLEER.

This chain joins TRBV29-1 and TRBJ2-7; TRBD2 matches 11 bases. The CDR3 covers 16 residues. V shed 6 bases and J 0 bases; nucleotides not matched to a gene: 10. Germline values: CDR1 SQVTM, CDR2 ANQGSEA. The CDR3 region is CSVGNRLAGNSYEQYF. The CDR3 DNA follows: TGCAGCGTGGGGAACCGACTAGCGGGAAACTCCTACGAGCAGTACTTC.

The V and J genes are TRBV28 and TRBJ2-3; D gene ambiguous. CDR1 MDHEN and CDR2 SYDVKM come from the germline V gene. The CDR3 is 13 amino acids. V lost 10 bases, J lost 4 bases, and 15 bases lay in between. Here the CDR3 DNA reads TGTGCCAACAGCTCCCAAGGTCCAGATACGCAGTATTTT. It specifies CANSSQGPDTQYF.

This clonotype was detected ten times or more. V gene TRBV18 combines with J gene TRBJ2-1; 11 bases are shared with TRBD2. V trimming: 3 bases; J trimming: 4 bases; junction bases outside the gene matches: 2. This CDR3 has 15 residues. Germline-derived CDR1 and CDR2 are KGHSH and LQKENI. CDR3 sequence (DNA): TGTGCCAGCTCACCGACTAGCGGGACTTACAATGAGCAGTTCTTC. This encodes CASSPTSGTYNEQFF.

The V gene is TRBV11-2, the J gene TRBJ2-3; D is ambiguous. Germline V gene data show CDR1 as SGHAT and CDR2 as FQNNGV. Trimming removed 3 bases at V and 6 bases at J, with 13 bases between. The CDR3 loop spans 14 amino acids. The CDR3 DNA reads TGTGCCAGCAGCTTCGGTGATCGACCGGATACGCAGTATTTT. Translated, it gives CASSFGDRPDTQYF.

This clonotype ranks as medium-sized. CDR3 sequence (DNA): TGTGCCAGCACCGCCGGAGATACGCAGTATTTT. It specifies CASTAGDTQYF. The chain employs TRBV12-3 or TRBV12-4 and TRBJ2-3, with unresolved D. The CDR3 length is 11 residues. V lost 7 bases and J lost 5, with 7 bases in between.

This chain links TRBV7-7 with TRBJ2-7, with 13 bases aligning to TRBD2. Germline V gives CDR1 SSHAT, CDR2 FNYEAQ (reference sequence). The junction had 3 bases not matched to a gene; V was cut back by 5 bases and J by 2 bases. The CDR3 runs 15 residues. The CDR3 loop reads CASSAGLAGTYEQYF. DNA of the CDR3: TGTGCCAGCAGCGCGGGACTAGCGGGAACCTACGAGCAGTACTTC. Filled out from reference TRBV7-7 and TRBJ2-7, the complete variable domain reads GAGVSQSPRYKVTKRGQDVTLRCDPISSHATLYWYQQALGQGPEFLTYFNYEAQPDKSGLPSDRFSAERPEGSISTLTIQRTEQRDSAMYRCASSAGLAGTYEQYFGPGTRLTVT.

This clonotype ranks as medium-sized. This sequence joins TRBV15 and TRBJ2-3; TRBD1 might be the D (5 bases). Trimming took off 0 bases at V and 7 bases at J, with 11 bases between the two ends. This CDR3 comprises 14 residues. Germline-derived CDR1 and CDR2 are LNHNV and YYDKDF (reference sequence). The DNA of the CDR3 is TGTGCCACCAGCAGAGATAGGGCAGGGAATACGCAGTATTTT. This sequence encodes CATSRDRAGNTQYF.

This clonotype is medium-sized (0.01 to 0.1%) by share. The chain carries TRBV7-6 and TRBJ2-2; 12 bases fit TRBD2. This CDR3 is built from 16 residues. Germline lookup yields CDR1 SGHVS and CDR2 FNYEAQ. With V trimmed by 5 bases and J by 4 bases, 5 bases remained unmatched. CDR3 in amino acids: CASSPTSGSSTGELFF. The CDR3 nucleotides are TGTGCCAGCAGCCCGACTAGCGGGAGTAGCACCGGGGAGCTGTTTTTT.

V gene TRBV19 combines with J gene TRBJ2-1, with 13 bases matching TRBD2. CDR1 LNHDA and CDR2 SQIVND come from the germline V gene (reference sequence). The J segment lost 12 bases and the V segment lost 5 bases, leaving 10 bases of the junction unmatched. This CDR3 spans 15 amino acids. The CDR3 DNA follows: TGTGCCAGTAGTCTTACTAGCGGGAGGGCGATTGGGCAGTTCTTC. Protein: CASSLTSGRAIGQFF. Full variable domain (rest looked up from reference TRBV19 and TRBJ2-1): DGGITQSPKYLFRKEGQNVTLSCEQNLNHDAMYWYRQDPGQGLRLIYYSQIVNDFQKGDIAEGYSVSREKKESFPLTVTSAQKNPTAFYLCASSLTSGRAIGQFFGPGTRLTVL.

The J gene is TRBJ2-1, the V gene TRBV28, with 7 bases that match TRBD2. Germline V gene lookup returns CDR1 MDHEN and CDR2 SYDVKM. V trimming: 7 bases; J trimming: 5 bases; junction bases outside the gene matches: 17. This CDR3 is built from 17 residues. CDR3 sequence reads: CASMERGTGTTNNEQFF. The CDR3 DNA sequence: TGTGCCAGCATGGAAAGAGGAACCGGGACTACAAACAATGAGCAGTTCTTC.

The J gene is TRBJ2-5, the V gene TRBV25-1; either TRBD1 or TRBD2 may supply D (5 bases each). The CDR3 is 16 residues long. Trimming left V 3 bases short and J 0 bases short, with 14 bases between. CDR1 MGHDK and CDR2 SYGVNS come from the germline V gene. CDR3 amino acids: CASSELSGPNQETQYF. Here the CDR3 DNA reads TGTGCCAGCAGTGAGTTATCGGGGCCAAACCAAGAGACCCAGTACTTC.

The chain couples TRBV5-6 to TRBJ1-4, with D unresolved. Per the germline V gene, CDR1 is SGHDT and CDR2 is YYEEEE. This CDR3 has 14 residues. The CDR3 coding sequence is TGTGACAGAAGATTGAGAGCAACTAATGAAAAACTGTTTTTT. It translates to CDRRLRATNEKLFF.

This clonotype is labeled large. V usage is TRBV5-6 and J usage is TRBJ1-2; D may be TRBD1 (5 bases). Trimming removed 2 bases from V and 2 bases from J, with 13 bases in between. Germline V gene data show CDR1 as SGHDT and CDR2 as YYEEEE. CDR3 length: 15 amino acids. The CDR3 DNA reads TGTGCCAGCAGCTTCGGGACGGCACCGAACTATGGCTACACCTTC. Amino acid sequence: CASSFGTAPNYGYTF.

This clonotype is judged medium-sized. The V and J genes are TRBV6-1 and TRBJ2-2; D is ambiguous. The V end lost 6 bases, the J end lost 6 bases, and 14 bases lay between the germline ends. Germline V gene lookup returns CDR1 MNHNS and CDR2 SASEGT. CDR3 size: 14 residues. The CDR3 loop is CASRGKRDAGELFF. CDR3 in DNA: TGTGCCAGCAGAGGAAAAAGGGATGCCGGGGAGCTGTTTTTT.

The V gene is TRBV27, the J gene TRBJ2-5, with TRBD1 matching over 10 bases. J lost 4 bases, V lost 5 bases, and 1 base had no gene match. Looked up from germline, CDR1 is MNHEY and CDR2 is SMNVEV (reference sequence). The CDR3 consists of 13 residues. Here the CDR3 DNA reads TGTGCCAGCAGTCGGGACAGGGGAGAGACCCAGTACTTC. As protein: CASSRDRGETQYF.

By its share, this clonotype is medium-sized. The V and J genes are TRBV6-5 and TRBJ1-3; TRBD1 might be the D (6 bases). Germline CDR1 and CDR2: MNHEY and SVGAGI. The CDR3 contains 12 residues. V lost 10 bases and J 5 bases, leaving 12 bases between the germline ends. CDR3 amino acids: CATQTGRNTIYF. For the CDR3, the DNA is TGTGCCACCCAGACAGGCCGAAACACCATATATTTT.